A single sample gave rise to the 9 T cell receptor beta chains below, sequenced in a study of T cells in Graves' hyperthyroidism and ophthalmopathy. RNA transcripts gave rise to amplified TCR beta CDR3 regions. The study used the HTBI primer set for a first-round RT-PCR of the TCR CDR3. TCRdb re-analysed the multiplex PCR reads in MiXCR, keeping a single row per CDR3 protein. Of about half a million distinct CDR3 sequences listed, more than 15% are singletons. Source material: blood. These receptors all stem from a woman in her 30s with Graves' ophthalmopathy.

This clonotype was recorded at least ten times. Written as DNA, the CDR3 is TGCAGTGCTAGAGTTCCAGCGGGGACATCGTACGAGCAGTACTTC. It is translated as CSARVPAGTSYEQYF. The gene calls are TRBV20-1 and TRBJ2-7; tentatively, D is TRBD2 (7 bases). Germline-derived CDR1 and CDR2 are DFQATT and SNEGSKA (reference sequence). CDR3 length: 15 amino acids. V was cut by 1 base and J by 4 bases, with 17 bases left in between.

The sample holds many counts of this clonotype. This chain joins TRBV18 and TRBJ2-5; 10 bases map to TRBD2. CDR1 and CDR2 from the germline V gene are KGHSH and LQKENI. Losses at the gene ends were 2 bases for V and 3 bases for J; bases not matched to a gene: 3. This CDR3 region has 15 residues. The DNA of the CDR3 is TGTGCCAGCTCACCATGGCTAGCGGGAGAAGAGACCCAGTACTTC. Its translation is CASSPWLAGEETQYF. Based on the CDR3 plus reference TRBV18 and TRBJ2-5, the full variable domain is NAGVMQNPRHLVRRRGQEARLRCSPMKGHSHVYWYRQLPEEGLKFMVYLQKENIIDESGMPKERFSAEFPKEGPSILRIQQVVRGDSAAYFCASSPWLAGEETQYFGPGTRLLVL.

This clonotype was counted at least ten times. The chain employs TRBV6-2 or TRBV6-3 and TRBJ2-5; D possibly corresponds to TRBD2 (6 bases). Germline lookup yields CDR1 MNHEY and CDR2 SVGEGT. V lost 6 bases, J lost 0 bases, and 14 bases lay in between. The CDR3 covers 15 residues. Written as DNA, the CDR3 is TGTGCCAGCAGGCAGATTGGGGGGAACCAAGAGACCCAGTACTTC. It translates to CASRQIGGNQETQYF.

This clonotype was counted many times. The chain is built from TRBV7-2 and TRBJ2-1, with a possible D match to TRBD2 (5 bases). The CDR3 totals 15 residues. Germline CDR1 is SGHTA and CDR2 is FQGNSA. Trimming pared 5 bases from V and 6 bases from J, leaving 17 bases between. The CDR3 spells CASSLITTEGNEQFF. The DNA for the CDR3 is TGTGCCAGCAGCCTCATAACTACAGAGGGCAATGAGCAGTTCTTC.

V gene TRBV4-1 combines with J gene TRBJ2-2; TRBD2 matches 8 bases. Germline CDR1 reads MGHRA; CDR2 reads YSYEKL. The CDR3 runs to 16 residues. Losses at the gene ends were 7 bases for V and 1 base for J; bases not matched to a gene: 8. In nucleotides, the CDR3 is TGCGCCAGCACCTACCGACTAGCGTTGAACACCGGGGAGCTGTTTTTT. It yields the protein CASTYRLALNTGELFF.

The CDR3 reads CASSLPDGNIQYF. In DNA form, the CDR3 reads TGTGCCAGCAGTTTACCAGACGGAAACATTCAGTACTTC. The V gene is TRBV28, the J gene TRBJ2-4; no firm D call. V lost 2 bases and J lost 6, with 8 bases in between. The CDR3 consists of 13 residues. The germline CDR1 and CDR2 sequences are MDHEN and SYDVKM.

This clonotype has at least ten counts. The CDR3 DNA is TGTGCCAGCACGCGGCTGGCGAACACTGAAGCTTTCTTT. As protein: CASTRLANTEAFF. The rearrangement joins TRBV2 to TRBJ1-1; D is ambiguous. The germline CDR1 and CDR2 sequences are SNHLY and FYNNEI. The CDR3 loop spans 13 amino acids. The V end lost 7 bases, the J end lost 1 base, and 10 bases lay between the germline ends.

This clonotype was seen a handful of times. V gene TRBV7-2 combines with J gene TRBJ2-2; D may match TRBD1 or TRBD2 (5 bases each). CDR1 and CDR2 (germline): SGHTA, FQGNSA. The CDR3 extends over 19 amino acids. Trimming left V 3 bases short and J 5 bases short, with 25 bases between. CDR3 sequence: CASSFMAGGGQGKTGELFF. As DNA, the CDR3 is TGTGCCAGCAGCTTTATGGCAGGTGGAGGACAAGGGAAAACCGGGGAGCTGTTTTTT. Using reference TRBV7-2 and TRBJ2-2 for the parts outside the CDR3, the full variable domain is GAGVSQSPSNKVTEKGKDVELRCDPISGHTALYWYRQSLGQGLEFLIYFQGNSAPDKSGLPSDRFSAERTGGSVSTLTIQRTQQEDSAVYLCASSFMAGGGQGKTGELFFGEGSRLTVL.

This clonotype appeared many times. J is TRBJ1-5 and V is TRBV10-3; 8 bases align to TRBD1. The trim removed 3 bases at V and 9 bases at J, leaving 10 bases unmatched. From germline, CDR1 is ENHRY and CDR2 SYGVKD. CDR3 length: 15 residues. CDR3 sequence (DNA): TGTGCCATCAGTGAATCCCGGACAGGGAACGGGCCCCAGCATTTT. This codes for CAISESRTGNGPQHF.